What follows are 22 T cell receptor beta chains derived from one specimen sequenced in a study of early T cells in non-severe SARS-CoV-2 infection. TCRdb analysed the 5' RACE reads with MiXCR anew, one entry per CDR3 protein. The profile shows 75,000 to 100,000 distinct CDR3 sequences, roughly 17% of them singletons. The sequenced material came from whole blood. These receptors were collected from an adult who was a healthcare worker with PCR-confirmed SARS-CoV-2 infection or an uninfected control (not recorded which).

The chain has TRBV24-1 and TRBJ1-2; D may be TRBD1 (6 bases). Germline CDR1 KGHDR, CDR2 SFDVKD. This CDR3 spans 13 amino acids. The V and J ends lost 3 bases and 7 bases respectively, with 11 bases between them. The CDR3 nucleotides are TGTGCCACCAGTGATCGGGGGGCACCTGGCTACACCTTC. This translates into CATSDRGAPGYTF.

J is TRBJ1-1 and V is TRBV20-1; D gene uncertain. The CDR3 sequence is 14 residues long. V shed 1 base and J shed 2 bases, with 11 bases lying between them. CDR1 DFQATT and CDR2 SNEGSKA come from the germline V gene (reference sequence). The CDR3 loop reads CSARVGSVNTEAFF. In nucleotides, the CDR3 is TGCAGTGCTAGAGTGGGCAGCGTAAACACTGAAGCTTTCTTT.

This clonotype was counted only a few times. A junction end diverges from the germline sequence, so it may reflect a read error. This CDR3 is CASRRQGDTEVFF. The CDR3 bases are TGTGCCAGCAGACGGCAGGGGGACACTGAAGTTTTCTTT. The V call is TRBV6-5, the J call TRBJ1-1; 7 nucleotides agree with TRBD1. CDR3 size: 13 residues. Germline lookup yields CDR1 MNHEY and CDR2 SVGAGI.

The chain carries TRBV7-8 and TRBJ2-7; either TRBD1 or TRBD2 may fit D (5 bases each). V gave up 5 bases and J gave up 4 bases, with 18 bases separating them. Germline CDR1 reads SGHVS; CDR2 reads FQNEAQ. This CDR3 is 15 amino acids long. DNA for the CDR3: TGTGCCAGCAGCCAACTACGGGACCCCCGGTACGAGCAGTACTTC. It encodes CASSQLRDPRYEQYF.

This clonotype was seen a few times. This chain links TRBV5-1 with TRBJ2-7, with D perhaps being TRBD1 or TRBD2 (5 bases each). The CDR3 runs 13 residues. V lost 6 bases and J lost 2, with 12 bases in between. Per germline, CDR1 SGHRS and CDR2 YFSETQ. In DNA form, the CDR3 reads TGCGCCAGCACCCGGGACCGAACCTACGAGCAGTACTTC. Protein: CASTRDRTYEQYF.

This clonotype occurred many times. CDR3 sequence: CASSLEDGPNTEAFF. CDR3 nucleotides: TGTGCCAGCAGCTTAGAGGACGGTCCGAACACTGAAGCTTTCTTT. J is TRBJ1-1 and V is TRBV7-9; no clear D. The germline V and J ends were trimmed by 1 base and 1 base, with 10 bases remaining between them. CDR1 and CDR2 from the germline V gene are SEHNR and FQNEAQ (reference sequence). The CDR3 runs to 15 residues.

This clonotype was seen ten or more times. V is TRBV3-1 and J is TRBJ2-4, with a tentative D call TRBD2 (6 bases). CDR1 and CDR2 from the germline V gene are LGHDT and YNNKEL (reference sequence). The CDR3 is 15 amino acids. V was clipped by 1 base and J by 4 bases, with 11 bases between them. Written as DNA, the CDR3 is TGTGCCAGCAGCCAAGTACTAGGAGGGAAAAACATTCAGTACTTC. This sequence encodes CASSQVLGGKNIQYF.

There are a few counts of this clonotype. For the CDR3, the DNA is TGTGCCAGCAGCTTCCAATCTATTGGCTCCTACGAGCAGTACTTC. Its protein is CASSFQSIGSYEQYF. The chain links TRBV28 to TRBJ2-7; no reliable D call. V lost 6 bases and J lost 0, with 15 bases in between. CDR1 is MDHEN, CDR2 SYDVKM, per germline. The CDR3 sequence is 15 residues long.

This sequence joins TRBV18 and TRBJ2-1; 14 nucleotides match TRBD2. CDR3 length: 16 residues. Per the germline V gene, CDR1 is KGHSH and CDR2 is LQKENI. The ends lost 5 bases at V and 7 bases at J; junction bases unmatched: 7. Here the CDR3 DNA reads TGTGCCAGCTCAAGGGGGACTAGCGGGAGTACGAATGAGCAGTTCTTC. This codes for CASSRGTSGSTNEQFF.

This clonotype was counted a few times. V usage is TRBV29-1 and J usage is TRBJ1-1; maybe TRBD1 (5 bases). Deletions cut 4 bases from V and 4 bases from J, with 10 bases between. Germline CDR1 SQVTM, CDR2 ANQGSEA. The CDR3 totals 12 residues. The CDR3 region is CSVVQGGTEAFF. The CDR3 DNA follows: TGCAGCGTTGTCCAGGGAGGCACTGAAGCTTTCTTT.

This clonotype has ten or more counts. V is TRBV27 and J is TRBJ2-5, with 11 bases that match TRBD2. V trimming: 4 bases; J trimming: 6 bases; junction bases outside the gene matches: 4. The CDR3 sequence is 14 residues long. The V gene's germline CDR1 is MNHEY and CDR2 SMNVEV (reference sequence). DNA of the CDR3: TGTGCCAGCAGTTGGGCTAGCGGGGGGAAGACCCAGTACTTC. Protein sequence: CASSWASGGKTQYF.

There are a few counts of this clonotype. The rearrangement uses TRBV27 and TRBJ1-1; D is uncertain. Germline CDR1 and CDR2: MNHEY and SMNVEV (reference sequence). Trimming stripped 2 bases from V and 7 bases from J, with 14 bases between. The CDR3 length is 14 residues. DNA for the CDR3: TGTGCCAGCAGTTTAGGACCCTACAAGGGTGAAGCTTTCTTT. Translation: CASSLGPYKGEAFF.

The rearrangement joins TRBV6-6 to TRBJ2-7, with D hard to call. The CDR3 is 15 amino acids. Trimming left V 5 bases short and J 4 bases short, with 18 bases between. Germline lookup yields CDR1 MNHNY and CDR2 SVGAGI (reference sequence). CDR3 amino acids: CASSLLYQWPYEQYF. For the CDR3, the DNA is TGTGCCAGCAGTCTACTCTACCAGTGGCCTTACGAGCAGTACTTC.

This clonotype has only a few counts. The rearrangement links TRBV11-2 to TRBJ2-7; TRBD2 might be the D (7 bases). V was trimmed by 7 bases and J by 6 bases, leaving 25 bases between them. The CDR3 extends over 16 amino acids. The germline V gene encodes CDR1 SGHAT and CDR2 FQNNGV. CDR3 loop: CASTSRGGGAYGEQYF. The CDR3 DNA is TGTGCCAGCACCTCCCGAGGGGGGGGCGCGTACGGCGAGCAGTACTTC.

V and J are TRBV4-3 and TRBJ1-1; D gene unclear. There are 16 residues in the CDR3. Germline V CDR1 and CDR2: LGHNA, YSLEER. The V end lost 0 bases, the J end lost 0 bases, and 11 bases lay between the germline ends. The chain's CDR3 is CASSQDFTALNTEAFF. CDR3 bases: TGCGCCAGCAGCCAAGATTTCACAGCCTTGAACACTGAAGCTTTCTTT.

This clonotype was detected many times. The chain recombines TRBV6-1 with TRBJ1-5; unclear D gene. CDR3 length equals 15 residues. Germline V gives CDR1 MNHNS, CDR2 SASEGT. Trimming stripped 1 base from V and 2 bases from J, with 9 bases between. CDR3 in DNA: TGTGCCAGCAGTGAAGACGGCGGGGGCAATCAGCCCCAGCATTTT. Its translation: CASSEDGGGNQPQHF.

This clonotype was counted between two and nine times. This rearrangement joins TRBV3-1 to TRBJ2-4; 7 nucleotides align to TRBD1. The CDR3 spans 15 residues. V shed 4 bases and J 0 bases; nucleotides not matched to a gene: 3. Germline loops: CDR1 LGHDT, CDR2 YNNKEL (reference sequence). CDR3 in amino acids: CASSPAGGAKNIQYF. As DNA, the CDR3 is TGTGCCAGCAGCCCAGCAGGGGGAGCCAAAAACATTCAGTACTTC.

The chain joins TRBV7-2 to TRBJ1-2, with 8 nucleotides matching TRBD1. The ends lost 5 bases at V and 3 bases at J; junction bases unmatched: 8. CDR3 length: 15 residues. Germline CDR1 is SGHTA and CDR2 is FQGNSA. The CDR3 loop is CASSPSTGADYGYTF. CDR3 in DNA: TGTGCCAGCAGCCCCTCGACAGGGGCTGACTATGGCTACACCTTC.

The chain has TRBV7-2 and TRBJ1-2; 8 bases line up with TRBD1. With V trimmed by 2 bases and J by 6 bases, 5 bases remained unmatched. In germline, CDR1 is SGHTA, CDR2 FQGNSA. The CDR3 covers 14 residues. Written as DNA, the CDR3 is TGTGCCAGCAGCTTAAACAGGGGGGACGATGGCTACACCTTC. This sequence encodes CASSLNRGDDGYTF.

J is TRBJ1-5 and V is TRBV12-3 or TRBV12-4, with TRBD1 identical over 9 bases. The ends lost 5 bases at V and 5 bases at J; junction bases unmatched: 4. This CDR3 has 14 amino acids. This CDR3 is CASSIWTGDQPQHF. The CDR3 bases are TGTGCCAGCAGTATTTGGACAGGGGATCAGCCCCAGCATTTT.

Note on this clonotype: No DNA is shown, since the ends of the CDR3 on it are uncertain; the CDR3 is the one TCRdb lists. V gene TRBV5-1 combines with J gene TRBJ2-1; the DNA was not compared with TRBD1, the D call given in the table. The germline V gene encodes CDR1 SGHRS and CDR2 YFSETQ. Counting both end residues, the CDR3 totals 11 amino acids. CDR3 region: CASSFGQGSFF.

This sequence joins TRBV6-2 or TRBV6-3 and TRBJ1-4, with D possibly matching TRBD1 (5 bases). Germline CDR1 reads MNHEY; CDR2 reads SVGEGT. The ends were cut back, 4 bases at V and 15 bases at J, with 12 bases in the middle. The CDR3 consists of 11 residues. The CDR3 sequence: CASSSTGTMFF. DNA for the CDR3: TGTGCCAGCAGTTCAACAGGCACCATGTTTTTT.